This T cell receptor beta chain is from a study of blood T cells in healthy people across ages (dated by TCRdb to 2015 to 2017). About the investigation overall: In model experiments, roughly one uniquely barcoded TCR beta cDNA molecule per two T cells was captured by template switching. Using deep sequencing normalized with unique cDNA molecular identifiers, the study measured how TCR beta repertoire diversity changes with age. The donors were divided into four age groups: young (average around 17 years), middle-aged (almost 40), aged (approximately 59) and long-lived (around 87). To avoid experimental bias, donors of different ages were distributed randomly across sequencing lanes. Using the same blood draw, the study looked at two additional independent replicas of 1 million unique cDNA reads for two donors, one aged 18 to 29 and the other aged 80 or older. The study at large found these results: Because donor CMV infection status was unknown, age-related changes in expanded clonotypes were potentially confounded. As age increased, observed TCR beta diversity per million T cells dropped in a roughly linear way, and a significant reduction was already evident by age 40. Compared with the aged group, more naive CD4+ T cells, fewer expanded clones and increased TCR diversity were shown by the long-lived group, suggesting age selection. A strong correlation was found between observed TCR beta diversity and the percentage of naive T cells measured by flow cytometry. Because profiling used bulk unsorted PBMCs, naive and antigen-experienced compartments could not be compared conclusively. Total diversity estimates from one million sequenced T cells were considered lower bounds and underestimates.

A note on this clonotype: Its antigen is unknown. Per-nucleotide qualities are absent, and no much larger clonotype sits a single base away.

The V end loses 3 bases and the J end loses 5 bases, and a stretch of 11 bases separates them. The CDR3 runs 14 residues from the cysteine to the phenylalanine. Kept here is only the CDR3 DNA, which spans 42 bases and is read in frame from base 1. The roughly 38 donors, aged about 6 to 100 years, were systemically healthy Caucasian individuals from Russia. Each donor gave ten milliliters of peripheral blood, collected into EDTA-treated Vacutainer tubes. Ficoll-Paque density-gradient centrifugation was used to isolate PBMCs, with at least 6.5 million per sample. Total RNA, at least 5 micrograms per sample, was extracted from PBMCs with Trizol reagent. The percentages of naive CD45RAhigh/CD27high T cells were determined by flow cytometry on a PBMC aliquot from every donor. The library was made by 5' RACE. Sequencing took place on an Illumina HiSeq 2500. A second PCR of about 7 to 12 cycles was performed with a sample-barcoded 5' primer and a J-beta primer mix. A template-switch 5' adaptor carrying 12 random nucleotides introduced a unique molecular identifier onto each TCR beta cDNA molecule. At least 2.5 million CDR3-containing paired-end reads were obtained from each sample. The Mint cDNA synthesis kit, primed by a TRBC-specific oligonucleotide, was used to synthesize first-strand cDNA from all RNA. After uracil-DNA glycosylase treatment, a first 18-cycle PCR used universal primers M1SS and BC2_uni_R on all cDNA. In the authors' own workflow: For normalization, 1 million high-quality reads were randomly selected from each sample, with every read carrying a distinct molecular identifier. Reads sharing molecular identifiers were discarded rather than binned into consensus sequences. MiTCR, with a Q25 quality threshold and the strictest error-elimination algorithm, was used for CDR3 identification, clonotype clustering and error correction. A nonparametric unseen species model with Euler transformation was used to estimate lower-bound total TCR beta diversity. TCRdb took the public reads, trimmed them with fastp at Q25, ran MiXCR for clone calling and kept in-frame beta chains. Records with the same CDR3 protein are collapsed into one entry carrying the most frequent genes and DNA. TCRdb, not the authors, supplied the V and J calls. Here the sample has about 640,000 distinct CDR3 sequences; roughly three fifths occur a single time. Around 37% of the sample belongs to the ten largest clones.

Input material: blood. The receptor was derived from a man in his 60s in good health. This sequence uses TRBV12-3 or TRBV12-4 and TRBJ2-1; TRBD2 is a weak D gene call, 7 bases matching. The nucleotide sequence reads as follows: TGTGCCAGCAGTTTTTGGGAGGGGGACAATGAGCAGTTCTTC. Protein translation: CASSFWEGDNEQFF.